Listed below are T cell receptor beta chains from one sample, sequenced in a study of blood T cells in healthy people across ages. TCRdb re-called the 5' RACE reads through MiXCR, storing one row per CDR3 protein. The data hold hundreds of thousands of distinct CDR3 sequences, with about 30% observed a single time. Specimen: blood. Receptors were obtained from a woman of 80 years or more in good health. The CDR3 runs from the conserved cysteine through the conserved F or W. The D gene is left open where the match is weak. Only some rows state a clone size, as once, few, many or a class for expanded clones.

j_call v_call clone_size d_call cdr3_nt cdr3_aa
TRBJ2-2 TRBV5-1 few - TGCGCCAGCAGCTTGGCCGGGCCGATGAACACCGGGGAGCGGTTTTTT CASSLAGPMNTGERFF
TRBJ2-3 TRBV12-3/TRBV12-4 once - TGTGCCAGCCGCGGCCAAGCGGTCGGCACAGATGCGGAGTATTTT CASRGQAVGTDAEYF
TRBJ2-3 TRBV7-2 - - TGTGCCAGCAGCTTAGATCCCCAGCCCACAGATACGCAGTATTTT CASSLDPQPTDTQYF
TRBJ2-5 TRBV11-1 - TRBD2 TGTGCCAGCAGCTTCTGGGGGGGTGAGACCCAGTACTTC CASSFWGGETQYF
TRBJ1-1 TRBV7-2 - - TGTGCCAGCAGCCAACGTCGGGCTGAAGCTTTCTTT CASSQRRAEAFF
TRBJ2-1 TRBV20-1 - - TGCAGTGCTAGACGCCGAGGCGCCCCCCGCAATGAGCAGTTCTTC CSARRRGAPRNEQFF
TRBJ2-3 TRBV15 - - TGTGCCACCAGCAGAGCGGGGGGCCCTTCAGATACGCAGTATTTT CATSRAGGPSDTQYF
TRBJ2-1 TRBV11-2 - - TGTGCCAGCAGCTTAGAAGGAGGGGGTTCACATGAGCAGTTCTTC CASSLEGGGSHEQFF
TRBJ2-7 TRBV27 many - TGTGCCAGCAGACCATACCGGGACCGTTCCTACGAGCAGTACTTC CASRPYRDRSYEQYF
TRBJ2-2 TRBV15 few - TGTGCCACCAGCAGGGGGGACGTTAACACCGGGGAGCTGTTTTTT CATSRGDVNTGELFF
TRBJ2-3 TRBV11-2 - TRBD2 TGTGCCAGCTATTCGACTAGCGCGCCCACAGATACGCAGTATTTT CASYSTSAPTDTQYF
TRBJ1-4 TRBV3-1 few - TGTGCCAGCAGCCAAGAAACCCCCCGGTGGGTTTCGGGGAGGGAAAAACTGTTTTTT CASSQETPRWVSGREKLFF
TRBJ2-7 TRBV5-6 few - TGTGCCAGCAGCTTGGGCCGGGGTCTCTCCTACAATGAGCAGTACTTC CASSLGRGLSYNEQYF
TRBJ2-7 TRBV19 many TRBD1 TGTGCCAGTGCAAGGGGGACAGGGGGAACCTACGAGCAGTACTTC CASARGTGGTYEQYF
TRBJ1-1 TRBV7-9 many - TGTGCCAGCAGCTTGAACGACTGGAGCACTGAAGCTTTCTTT CASSLNDWSTEAFF
TRBJ2-1 TRBV20-1 many TRBD1 TGCAGTGCTACTCAGGGGGCGCGGGACTACAATGAGCAGTTCTTC CSATQGARDYNEQFF
TRBJ2-4 TRBV7-2 many TRBD2 TGTGCCAGCAGCCCGGGGGGACCAAACATTCAGTACTTC CASSPGGPNIQYF
TRBJ2-1 TRBV14 many - TGTGCCAGCAGCCAAAGGACAACTAATTACAATGAGCAGTTCTTC CASSQRTTNYNEQFF
TRBJ2-5 TRBV7-9 many TRBD2 TGTGCCAGCAGCCGGACTAGCGGGGGCAAACGCCAAGAGACCCAGTACTTC CASSRTSGGKRQETQYF
TRBJ2-4 TRBV5-1 many - TGCGCCAGCAGCTTGGTAGCAGTCAAAAACATTCAGTACTTC CASSLVAVKNIQYF
TRBJ2-1 TRBV6-5 once - TGTGCCAGCAGTTACTCGTGGCGGGAAAGTTCCTACAATGAGCAGTTCTTC CASSYSWRESSYNEQFF
TRBJ2-1 TRBV3-1 many - TGTGCCAGCAGACCTCCCGGGATCAATGAGCAGTTCTTC CASRPPGINEQFF
TRBJ2-1 TRBV29-1 - TRBD2 TGCAGCGTTGCAAGGACTAGCGGGGGCAATGAGCAGTTCTTC CSVARTSGGNEQFF
TRBJ1-1 TRBV30 few - TGTGCCTGGAGTGTAGGGGGGACTGAAGCTTTCTTT CAWSVGGTEAFF
TRBJ2-3 TRBV30 few TRBD2 TGTGCCTGGAGTGTACAGGCGGGGGGCACAGATACGCAGTATTTT CAWSVQAGGTDTQYF
TRBJ2-3 TRBV11-2 many TRBD2 TGTGCCAGCTCTCTAGCGGGGGTGAAAAATACGCAGTATTTT CASSLAGVKNTQYF
TRBJ2-7 TRBV20-1 many TRBD2 TGCAGTGCTAGAGATCATCGAGCGGGGGGCGGCTACGAGCAGTACTTC CSARDHRAGGGYEQYF
TRBJ2-2 TRBV7-2 - TRBD2 TGTGCCAGCAGCGAGGGACTAGCGGGGGGATCGACCGGGGAGCTGTTTTTT CASSEGLAGGSTGELFF
TRBJ2-1 TRBV3-1 many TRBD2 TGTGCCAGCAGCCCGTTAGCGGGGGGACCCTCGGGTGAGCAGTTCTTC CASSPLAGGPSGEQFF
TRBJ1-6 TRBV4-3 many - TGCGCCAGCAGCCAACGAGCGGGTGATTCACCCCTCCACTTT CASSQRAGDSPLHF
TRBJ1-2 TRBV6-6 - - TGTGCCGGCAGTTTGGGGACCTATGGCTACACCTTC CAGSLGTYGYTF
TRBJ2-3 TRBV24-1 few TRBD1 TGTGCCACCGCCCCTGGGCAGGGGGTAGCAGATACGCAGTATTTT CATAPGQGVADTQYF
TRBJ2-1 TRBV20-1 many TRBD2 TGCAGTGCTAGAGATCCCGGAAGCGGGGGAAGCTCCTACAATGAGCAGTTCTTC CSARDPGSGGSSYNEQFF
TRBJ2-7 TRBV6-1 many - TGTGCCAGCAAGGCCCCCGTTAGGAGCTCCTACGAGCAGTACTTC CASKAPVRSSYEQYF